This entry is about one T cell receptor beta chain. This clone was found once. Its antigen target is currently unknown. No much larger clonotype is one base removed from it; base qualities were not supplied. Including the terminal cysteine and phenylalanine, the CDR3 comprises 13 residues. Solely the CDR3 DNA is kept, with 39 bases framed from the first base. The germline V gene (reference sequence) provides CDR1 LNHNV and CDR2 YYDKDF. V and J lose 3 bases and 13 bases, and a span of 15 bases separates them. Synthetic TCR analog templates were spiked into each PCR so that absolute template abundance could be estimated from read counts. The immunoSEQ assay was used to amplify TCRbeta CDR3 regions from genomic DNA with bias-controlled V and J gene primers. Rearranged TCRbeta segments were sequenced at approximately 20X coverage. The paper's processing steps were these. Clustering was used to correct sequencing errors, and CDR3s were annotated against IMGT so that V, D and J genes could be assigned. Downstream analyses used only productive TCRbeta rearrangements, leaving out any out-of-frame or stop-codon sequences. To compute clonality, Shannon entropy was normalized by the log of the number of unique productive sequences and then subtracted from one. Fisher's exact test with Benjamini-Hochberg correction, using a cutoff of adjusted p below 0.01, was how clones that differed between time points or between blood and tumor were identified. TCRdb retrieved this table from immuneACCESS and kept in-frame rearrangements only. Not all clones are present; in checked studies, unresolved V genes account for under half, and no reason is known for the remainder. Clonal size and the V and J genes are those of that table, whereas D and trimming came from the DNA. The sample profile shows under 80,000 clones; roughly 79% of them were found once. More than 5% of the sample comes from the top ten.

The time point label, read with the paper, signifies: pretreatment peripheral blood. A cohort of about 27 patients with locally advanced or metastatic urothelial carcinoma, treated at Memorial Sloan Kettering on a trial protocol, was included. Peripheral blood mononuclear cells were collected pretreatment and during treatment, at between 1 and 8 total time points per patient. The Qiagen DNeasy Blood extraction kit was used to purify genomic DNA from total PBMCs and tumor samples. PBMCs were collected pretreatment and during treatment, and were isolated and stored as previously described. The data stem from a study of PD-L1 blockade in urothelial cancer (dated 2017 in TCRdb). Concerning the study at large: All patients started therapy around 2014 and received atezolizumab 1,200 mg intravenously every 3 weeks. About nine tenths of the roughly 29 patients were identified as males with urothelial cancer of bladder origin, and a prior smoking history was reported by 18 of 29 patients. Some 30 patients had pretreatment blood TCR-seq, around 24 had at least one posttreatment blood collection, and around 24 had tumor TCR-seq. Blood samples were analyzed 3 weeks after the start of treatment (second dose) and 6 weeks after the start of treatment. An ECOG performance status of 0 or 1 was recorded for the patients, and 0 to 3 prior chemotherapy regimens had been received by the patients. In the same patients, whole exome sequencing and RNA sequencing of pretreatment tumors were performed in addition to TCR sequencing. Somatic, immune and clinical correlates of response to PD-L1 blockade with atezolizumab in urothelial cancer were the focus of an exploratory multi-omic analysis. A median of around 150,000 T cells and some 82,000 unique TCRs was obtained from blood samples, and a median clonality of 0.080 was observed. TCR sequencing covered pretreatment tumor samples and matched, serially collected peripheral blood taken before and after atezolizumab treatment. Fewer than ten patients reached durable clinical benefit, while 20 patients did not. Durable clinical benefit was defined as progression-free survival longer than 6 months, and TCR features were also tested against progression-free and overall survival. The research as a whole found: Improved progression-free and overall survival was associated with having pretreatment peripheral blood TCR clonality below the median. Because of the small sample size (n ≈ 27) and the many exploratory analyses performed, the results are intended to be regarded as hypothesis-generating. Patients with durable benefit showed greater expansion of tumor-associated TCR clones in peripheral blood 3 weeks after starting treatment (n of about 20, p = 0.022).

This receptor was obtained from an older man with urothelial cancer. This sequence uses TRBV15 and TRBJ1-4; TRBD1 is possibly the D segment (6 matching bases). The specimen was PBMCs, collected around atezolizumab (anti-PD-L1) treatment. The CDR3 sequence is CATSSPGTSPLFF. DNA sequence: TGTGCCACCAGCAGTCCCGGGACATCTCCACTGTTTTTT.